Below, one TCR beta chain is given with its context. TCRdb's copy holds only in-frame clones and misses some; the assay was immunoSEQ multiplex PCR. The sample records 2 million to 2.5 million clones, roughly 96% being singletons. This sample is drawn from a study of shared clonotypes between healthy human individuals. The CDR3 loop spans 14 amino acids. CDR1 is SGHTA, CDR2 FQGNSA, per germline. V dropped 3 bases and J dropped 1 base, with 6 bases sitting between them. The sample taken for sequencing was naive CD4+ T cells sorted from blood. Subset denoted: CD45RA+ positively selected. This TCR came from a man between 18 and 35 years old in good health. The V call is TRBV7-2, the J call TRBJ2-2; unclear D gene. CDR3 nucleotides: TGTGCCAGCAGCTTTAACAAGAACACCGGGGAGCTGTTTTTT. Translating gives CASSFNKNTGELFF. The whole variable domain, remainder taken from reference TRBV7-2 and TRBJ2-2, is GAGVSQSPSNKVTEKGKDVELRCDPISGHTALYWYRQSLGQGLEFLIYFQGNSAPDKSGLPSDRFSAERTGGSVSTLTIQRTQQEDSAVYLCASSFNKNTGELFFGEGSRLTVL.